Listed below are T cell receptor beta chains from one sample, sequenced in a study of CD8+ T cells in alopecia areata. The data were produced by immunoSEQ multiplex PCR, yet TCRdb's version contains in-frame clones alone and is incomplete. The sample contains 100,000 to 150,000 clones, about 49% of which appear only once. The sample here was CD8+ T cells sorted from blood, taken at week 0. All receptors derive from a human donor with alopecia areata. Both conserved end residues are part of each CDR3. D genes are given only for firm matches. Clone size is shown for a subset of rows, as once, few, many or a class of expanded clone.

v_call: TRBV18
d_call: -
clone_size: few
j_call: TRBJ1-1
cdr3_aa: CASSYGPNTEAFF
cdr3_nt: TGTGCCAGCTCCTATGGGCCTAACACTGAAGCTTTCTTT

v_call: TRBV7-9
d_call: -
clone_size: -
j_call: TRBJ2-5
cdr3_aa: CASSPVDSGEETQYF
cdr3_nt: TGTGCCAGCAGCCCTGTGGACAGTGGAGAAGAGACCCAGTACTTC

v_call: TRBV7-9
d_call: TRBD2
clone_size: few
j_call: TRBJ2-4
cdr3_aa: CASSLASGREYF
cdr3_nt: TGTGCCAGCAGCTTAGCGTCAGGGAGGGAGTACTTC

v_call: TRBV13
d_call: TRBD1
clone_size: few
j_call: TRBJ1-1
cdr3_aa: CASSLRDRSGLDF
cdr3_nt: TGTGCCAGCAGCTTAAGGGACAGGTCGGGCCTTGACTTT

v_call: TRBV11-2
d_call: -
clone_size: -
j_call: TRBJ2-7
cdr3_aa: CASSADSPAYEQYF
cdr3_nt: TGTGCCAGCAGCGCGGACAGTCCGGCCTACGAGCAGTACTTC

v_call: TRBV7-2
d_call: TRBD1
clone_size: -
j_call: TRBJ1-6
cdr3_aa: CASSTRQGSYSPLHF
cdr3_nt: TGTGCCAGCAGCACCAGACAGGGGAGTTATTCACCCCTCCACTTT

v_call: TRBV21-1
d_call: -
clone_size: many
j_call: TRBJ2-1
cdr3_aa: CASSTQGRLNEQFF
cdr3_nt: TGTGCCAGCAGCACGCAGGGAAGATTGAATGAGCAGTTCTTC

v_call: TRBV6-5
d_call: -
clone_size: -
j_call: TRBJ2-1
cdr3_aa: CASSAGFHNEQFF
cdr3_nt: TGTGCCAGCAGCGCAGGGTTCCACAATGAGCAGTTCTTC

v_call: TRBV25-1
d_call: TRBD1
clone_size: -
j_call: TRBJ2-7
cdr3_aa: CASSLTGEDYEQYF
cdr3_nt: TGTGCCAGCAGTCTTACAGGGGAAGACTACGAGCAGTACTTC

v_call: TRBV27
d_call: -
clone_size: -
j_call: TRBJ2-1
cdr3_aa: CASRLIGAYGNEQFF
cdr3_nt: TGTGCCAGCAGACTTATAGGGGCATACGGCAATGAGCAGTTCTTC

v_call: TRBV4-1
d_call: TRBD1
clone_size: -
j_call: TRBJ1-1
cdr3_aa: CASSQGGTVYEAFF
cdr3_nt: TGCGCCAGCAGCCAAGGGGGGACAGTCTACGAAGCTTTCTTT

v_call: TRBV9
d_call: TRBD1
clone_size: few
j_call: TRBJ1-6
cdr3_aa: CASSFSGTENSPLHF
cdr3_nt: TGTGCCAGCAGCTTCTCCGGGACAGAAAATTCACCCCTCCACTTT

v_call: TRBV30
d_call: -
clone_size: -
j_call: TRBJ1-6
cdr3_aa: CAWREGSPLHF
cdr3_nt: TGTGCCTGGAGGGAAGGTTCACCCCTCCACTTT

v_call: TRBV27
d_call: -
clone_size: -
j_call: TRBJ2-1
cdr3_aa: CASSFEGYNEQFF
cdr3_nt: TGTGCCAGCAGTTTTGAAGGGTACAATGAGCAGTTCTTC